This T cell receptor (beta chain) is drawn from a study of CD8 T cells in ankylosing spondylitis. Broader study findings: What seemed typical of ankylosing spondylitis blood was a TCR beta motif built from several highly homologous variants.

On this clonotype: What it binds is not known.

TCRdb fed the 5' RACE reads into MiXCR, producing one record per CDR3 protein. Here the sample spans some 840,000 distinct CDR3 sequences, around 11% being singletons. Germline loops: CDR1 DFQATT, CDR2 SNEGSKA (reference sequence). The CDR3 covers 13 residues. V was shortened by 6 bases and J by 4 bases, with 16 bases between the two germline ends. This TCR came from a male donor with ankylosing spondylitis. The chain uses TRBV20-1 and TRBJ2-7; D is possibly TRBD1 (6 bases). The sample comprised blood, either unsorted or a sorted T cell fraction (not recorded which). The CDR3 DNA is TGCAGTGCCACGAAGGGACATTTTTACGAGCAGTACTTC. This codes for CSATKGHFYEQYF.